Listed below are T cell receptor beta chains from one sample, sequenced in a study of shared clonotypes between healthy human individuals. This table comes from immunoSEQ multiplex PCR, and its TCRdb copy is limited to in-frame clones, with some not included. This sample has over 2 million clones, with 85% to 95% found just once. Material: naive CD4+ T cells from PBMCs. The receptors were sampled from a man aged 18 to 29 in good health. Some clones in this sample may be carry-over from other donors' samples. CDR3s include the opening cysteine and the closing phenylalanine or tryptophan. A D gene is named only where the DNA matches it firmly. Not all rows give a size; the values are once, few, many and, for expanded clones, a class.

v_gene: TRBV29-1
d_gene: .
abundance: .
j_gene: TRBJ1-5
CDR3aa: CSVGLTGGQPQHF
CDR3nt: TGCAGCGTTGGTCTGACGGGGGGCCAGCCCCAGCATTTT

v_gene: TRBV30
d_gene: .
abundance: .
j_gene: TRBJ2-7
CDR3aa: CAWRERQVSPYEQYF
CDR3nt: TGTGCCTGGAGAGAACGACAGGTTAGCCCCTACGAGCAGTACTTC

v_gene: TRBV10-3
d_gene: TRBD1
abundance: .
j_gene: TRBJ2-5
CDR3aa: CAISSRQGTDQETQYF
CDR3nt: TGTGCCATCAGCTCTAGACAGGGGACAGATCAAGAGACCCAGTACTTC

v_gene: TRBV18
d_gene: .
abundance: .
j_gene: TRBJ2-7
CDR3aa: CASGDGTGNNYEQYF
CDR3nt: TGTGCCAGCGGGGACGGGACGGGAAATAACTACGAGCAGTACTTC

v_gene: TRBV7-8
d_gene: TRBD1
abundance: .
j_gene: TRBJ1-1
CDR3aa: CASSLDRENTEAFF
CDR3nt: TGTGCCAGCAGCTTGGACAGGGAGAACACTGAAGCTTTCTTT

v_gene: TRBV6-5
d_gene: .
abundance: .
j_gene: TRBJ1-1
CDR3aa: CASRRPFPGTEAFF
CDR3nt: TGTGCCAGCAGGCGACCGTTCCCTGGGACTGAAGCTTTCTTT

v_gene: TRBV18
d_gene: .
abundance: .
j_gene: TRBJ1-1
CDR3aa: CASSPRQERNTEAFF
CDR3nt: TGTGCCAGCTCTCCGAGACAGGAAAGGAACACTGAAGCTTTCTTT

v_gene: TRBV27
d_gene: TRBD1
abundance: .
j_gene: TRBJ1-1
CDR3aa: CASSLRPKHRGRLPTMNTEAFF
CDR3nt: TGTGCCAGCAGTTTACGGCCGAAACACAGGGGGCGCTTACCGACAATGAACACTGAAGCTTTCTTT

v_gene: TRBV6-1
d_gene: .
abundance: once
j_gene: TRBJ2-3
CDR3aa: CASSEAGPTDTQYF
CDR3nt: TGTGCCAGCAGTGAGGCGGGACCCACAGATACGCAGTATTTT

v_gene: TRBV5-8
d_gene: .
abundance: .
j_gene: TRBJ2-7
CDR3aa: CASSDTGYYEQYF
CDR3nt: TGTGCCAGCAGCGACACAGGTTACTACGAGCAGTACTTC

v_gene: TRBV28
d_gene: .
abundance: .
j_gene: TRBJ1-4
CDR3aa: CASSLSQDTEKLFF
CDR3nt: TGTGCCAGCAGTTTGAGTCAGGACACGGAAAAACTGTTTTTT

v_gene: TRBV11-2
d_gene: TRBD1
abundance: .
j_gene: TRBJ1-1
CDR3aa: CASSLMGQIEAFF
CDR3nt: TGTGCCAGCAGCCTGATGGGACAGATTGAAGCTTTCTTT

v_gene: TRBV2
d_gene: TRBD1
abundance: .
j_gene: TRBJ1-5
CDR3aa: CASSRETGGNQPQHF
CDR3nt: TGTGCCAGCAGTCGCGAGACAGGGGGCAATCAGCCCCAGCATTTT

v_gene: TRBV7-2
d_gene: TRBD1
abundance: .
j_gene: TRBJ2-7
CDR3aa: CASSSRTGGDEQYF
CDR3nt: TGTGCCAGCAGCTCGAGGACAGGGGGAGACGAGCAGTACTTC

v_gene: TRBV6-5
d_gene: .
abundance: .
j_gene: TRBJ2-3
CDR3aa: CASKSGAANTDTQYF
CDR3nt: TGTGCCAGCAAATCGGGAGCGGCTAACACAGATACGCAGTATTTT

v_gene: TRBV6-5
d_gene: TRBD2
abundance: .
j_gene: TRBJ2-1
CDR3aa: CASSFGLAGYNEQFF
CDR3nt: TGTGCCAGCAGTTTTGGGCTAGCGGGCTACAATGAGCAGTTCTTC

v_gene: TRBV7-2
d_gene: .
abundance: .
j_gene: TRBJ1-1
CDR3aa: CASSPQGTFEAFF
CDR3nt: TGTGCCAGCAGCCCACAGGGTACCTTTGAAGCTTTCTTT

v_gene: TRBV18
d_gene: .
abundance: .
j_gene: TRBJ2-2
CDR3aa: CASSPTKGLAIGELFF
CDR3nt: TGTGCCAGCTCACCGACGAAGGGACTGGCGATCGGGGAGCTGTTTTTT

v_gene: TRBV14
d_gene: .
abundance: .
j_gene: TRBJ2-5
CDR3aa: CASSQVRGFQETQYF
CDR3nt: TGTGCCAGCAGCCAAGTAAGGGGGTTCCAAGAGACCCAGTACTTC

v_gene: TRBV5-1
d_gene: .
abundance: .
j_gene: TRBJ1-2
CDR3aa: CASSFTGTKDYGYTF
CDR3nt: TGCGCCAGCAGCTTTACAGGGACGAAAGACTATGGCTACACCTTC

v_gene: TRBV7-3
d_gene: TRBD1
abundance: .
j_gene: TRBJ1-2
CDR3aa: CASSATGAYGYTF
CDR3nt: TGTGCCAGCAGCGCGACAGGGGCCTATGGCTACACCTTC

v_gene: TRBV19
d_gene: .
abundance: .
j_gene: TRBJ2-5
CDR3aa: CATSRNNGETQYF
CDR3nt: TGTGCCACCTCCAGGAATAACGGGGAGACCCAGTACTTC

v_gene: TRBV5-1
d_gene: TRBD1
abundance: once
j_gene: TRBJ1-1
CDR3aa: CASSALGTGVTEAFF
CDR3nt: TGCGCCAGCAGCGCGCTAGGGACAGGGGTAACTGAAGCTTTCTTT

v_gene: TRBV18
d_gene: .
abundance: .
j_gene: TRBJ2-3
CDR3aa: CASSPASTTRTDTQYF
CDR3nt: TGTGCCAGCTCACCAGCTTCCACCACCCGCACAGATACGCAGTATTTT

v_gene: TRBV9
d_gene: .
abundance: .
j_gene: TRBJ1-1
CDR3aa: CASSETGMNTEAFF
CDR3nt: TGTGCCAGCAGCGAGACAGGCATGAACACTGAAGCTTTCTTT

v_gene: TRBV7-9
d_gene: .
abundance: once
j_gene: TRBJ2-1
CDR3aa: CASSFPLVSSYNEQFF
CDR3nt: TGTGCCAGCAGCTTTCCCCTTGTGAGCTCCTACAATGAGCAGTTCTTC

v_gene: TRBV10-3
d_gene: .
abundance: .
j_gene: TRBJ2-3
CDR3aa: CAIKGEDTQYF
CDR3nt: TGTGCCATCAAGGGGGAAGATACGCAGTATTTT

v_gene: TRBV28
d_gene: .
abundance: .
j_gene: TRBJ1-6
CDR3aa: CASSKLQGLSPLHF
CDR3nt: TGTGCCAGCAGTAAACTCCAGGGATTGTCACCCCTCCACTTT

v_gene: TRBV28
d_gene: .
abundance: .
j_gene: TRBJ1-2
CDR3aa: CASSFFRAALYGYTF
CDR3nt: TGTGCCAGCAGTTTCTTTCGGGCAGCTCTTTATGGCTACACCTTC

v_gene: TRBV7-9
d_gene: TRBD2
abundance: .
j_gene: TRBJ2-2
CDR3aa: CASSLGLAGVAGELFF
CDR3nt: TGTGCCAGCAGCTTGGGACTAGCGGGAGTTGCCGGGGAGCTGTTTTTT

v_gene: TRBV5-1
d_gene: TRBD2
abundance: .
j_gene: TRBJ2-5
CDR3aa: CASSTRAGGGETQYF
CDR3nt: TGCGCCAGCAGCACGAGAGCGGGAGGGGGCGAGACCCAGTACTTC

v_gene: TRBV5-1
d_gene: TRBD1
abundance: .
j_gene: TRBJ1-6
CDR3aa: CASSFGTGTPPLHF
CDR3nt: TGCGCCAGCAGCTTCGGGACAGGGACCCCACCCCTCCACTTT

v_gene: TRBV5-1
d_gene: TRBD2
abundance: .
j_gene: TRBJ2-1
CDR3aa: CASSFGLAGVYNEQFF
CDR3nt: TGCGCCAGCAGCTTTGGACTAGCGGGAGTCTACAATGAGCAGTTCTTC

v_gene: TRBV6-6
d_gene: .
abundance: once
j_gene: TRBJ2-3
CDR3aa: CASSLVTTGTDTQYF
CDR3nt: TGTGCCAGCAGTTTGGTCACAACGGGCACAGATACGCAGTATTTT

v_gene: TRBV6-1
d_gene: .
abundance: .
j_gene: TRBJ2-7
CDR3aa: CASTEGALPLGEQYF
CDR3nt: TGTGCCAGCACCGAAGGGGCCCTACCCCTGGGCGAGCAGTACTTC

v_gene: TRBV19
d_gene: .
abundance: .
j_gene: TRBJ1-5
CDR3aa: CASSRDSNQPQHF
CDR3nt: TGTGCCAGTAGTAGGGATAGCAATCAGCCCCAGCATTTT

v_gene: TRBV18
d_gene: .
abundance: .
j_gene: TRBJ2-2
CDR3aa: CASSPLIGELFF
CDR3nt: TGTGCCAGCTCACCATTAATCGGGGAGCTGTTTTTT